These 5 T cell receptor beta chains came from one sample sequenced in a study of cytotoxic CD8 clonotypes in ibrutinib-treated CLL. The repertoire was sequenced with immunoSEQ multiplex PCR; TCRdb's copy has only in-frame clones and lacks some. The sample lists tens of thousands of clones, over 60% seen once, with about 39% in the top ten. This material consisted of PBMCs, taken after 12 months of ibrutinib treatment. The receptors come from a human donor with chronic lymphocytic leukemia.

The chain joins TRBV5-1 to TRBJ2-3; 8 nucleotides line up with TRBD1. This CDR3 is 14 amino acids long. V was clipped by 4 bases and J by 4 bases; unmatched bases: 5. In germline, CDR1 is SGHRS, CDR2 YFSETQ. CDR3: CASSRGQGADTQYF. The CDR3 region has the DNA TGCGCCAGCAGCCGAGGACAGGGAGCAGATACGCAGTATTTT.

This chain joins TRBV7-3 and TRBJ1-1; 11 bases are a match to TRBD1. V dropped 6 bases and J dropped 5; count of bases not matched to a gene: 5. This CDR3 is 14 amino acids long. Germline V gene data show CDR1 as SGHTA and CDR2 as FQGTGA. The CDR3: CASRAGQGGTEAFF. CDR3 bases: TGTGCCAGCAGAGCGGGACAGGGGGGTACTGAAGCTTTCTTT.

The chain couples TRBV6-6 to TRBJ1-1; 8 positions match TRBD1. The ends lost 5 bases at V and 0 bases at J; junction bases unmatched: 2. The length of the CDR3 is 14 residues. CDR1 and CDR2 (germline): MNHNY, SVGAGI (reference sequence). CDR3 loop: CASSRTGLNTEAFF. The DNA of the CDR3 is TGTGCCAGCAGTCGGACAGGGTTGAACACTGAAGCTTTCTTT.

V gene TRBV5-4 combines with J gene TRBJ2-1; 14 positions agree with TRBD2. V was pared by 3 bases and J by 4 bases, with 3 bases of the junction left unmatched. The length of the CDR3 is 16 residues. CDR1 is SGHNT and CDR2 is YYREEE in the germline V gene (reference sequence). The CDR3: CASSYGTSGSYNEQFF. CDR3 in DNA: TGTGCCAGCAGCTACGGGACTAGCGGGAGTTACAATGAGCAGTTCTTC.

This chain connects TRBV19 to TRBJ1-5; 9 bases map to TRBD1. Per the germline V gene, CDR1 is LNHDA and CDR2 is SQIVND (reference sequence). Trimming cost V 8 bases and J 9 bases; bases outside gene matches: 8. The CDR3 is made up of 13 amino acids. CDR3 sequence (DNA): TGTGCCAGTTTCGGGGGACAGGGACTGCCCCAGCATTTT. Protein product: CASFGGQGLPQHF.